The rows below give T cell receptor beta chains drawn from one sample of a study of blood T cell repertoires in COVID-19. The protocol was immunoSEQ multiplex PCR, while the TCRdb copy is restricted to in-frame clones and leaves out a portion. The sample has approximately 490,000 clones, around nine tenths seen once. The specimen sequenced was PBMCs or T cells enriched from blood (not recorded which). The receptors originated from a woman aged 55-69 years who had recovered from COVID-19. CDR3s include the opening cysteine and the closing phenylalanine or tryptophan. Fields, in order: clone size, CDR3 length, J gene, D gene, V gene, CDR3 protein, CDR3 DNA. A D gene is named only where the DNA matches it firmly. For some rows the clone size is stated as once, few or many, or as a class when expanded; others skip it.

once | 16 | TRBJ1-2 | TRBD1 | TRBV30 | CAWRNGKRTGDYGYTF | TGTGCCTGGAGAAACGGGAAACGGACAGGGGACTATGGCTACACCTTC
. | 14 | TRBJ2-3 | . | TRBV7-2 | CASSSRRGDDTQYF | TGTGCCAGCAGCTCCAGGAGGGGAGACGATACGCAGTATTTT
. | 14 | TRBJ2-1 | . | TRBV2 | CASRVGSSYNEQFF | TGTGCCAGCAGGGTGGGGAGCTCCTACAATGAGCAGTTCTTC
. | 18 | TRBJ2-5 | . | TRBV12-5 | CASGLVLLPTKFQETQYF | TGTGCTAGTGGTTTGGTACTTTTGCCTACCAAATTCCAAGAGACCCAGTACTTC
. | 13 | TRBJ2-7 | . | TRBV6-5 | CASKGTLAGEQYF | TGTGCCAGCAAAGGGACTCTGGCGGGCGAGCAGTACTTC
. | 17 | TRBJ2-3 | TRBD2 | TRBV4-1 | CASSQRSAGFSTDTQYF | TGCGCCAGCAGCCAACGATCAGCGGGGTTTAGCACAGATACGCAGTATTTT
. | 12 | TRBJ1-1 | . | TRBV18 | CASSPSGVEAFF | TGTGCCAGCTCACCGTCGGGTGTCGAAGCTTTCTTT
once | 17 | TRBJ1-1 | TRBD1 | TRBV5-3 | CARSFPGTGGRNTEAFF | TGTGCCAGAAGCTTTCCCGGGACAGGGGGCCGGAACACTGAAGCTTTCTTT
. | 12 | TRBJ2-7 | . | TRBV7-9 | CASSRGPYEQYF | TGTGCCAGCAGCAGAGGCCCCTACGAGCAGTACTTC
. | 16 | TRBJ1-2 | TRBD1 | TRBV9 | CASSLILGQASYGYTF | TGTGCCAGCAGCCTTATCCTGGGACAGGCAAGCTATGGCTACACCTTC
. | 18 | TRBJ2-5 | . | TRBV3-1/TRBV3-2 | CASSPKVEIMGGQETQYF | TGTGCCAGCAGCCCCAAGGTAGAAATAATGGGAGGCCAAGAGACCCAGTACTTC
once | 15 | TRBJ2-7 | TRBD1 | TRBV4-1 | CASSRTGTGTYEQYF | TGCGCCAGCAGCCGGACCGGGACAGGGACCTACGAGCAGTACTTC
. | 16 | TRBJ1-4 | TRBD1 | TRBV6-1 | CASSERGDRGSEKLFF | TGTGCCAGCAGTGAGCGGGGAGACAGGGGTAGTGAAAAACTGTTTTTT
. | 14 | TRBJ2-7 | TRBD1 | TRBV5-1 | CASSSTGAHYEQYF | TGCGCCAGCAGCTCGACAGGGGCCCACTACGAGCAGTACTTC